This TCR beta chain was captured by sequencing in a study of T cell responses to AZD1222 COVID-19 vaccine. Data came from immunoSEQ multiplex PCR; TCRdb stores just in-frame clones and leaves some out. This table has 130,000 or so clones, 80% to 95% appearing once. With respect to this clone: Its specificity is not known.

Study results and caveats: Donors in the cohort were predominantly white British and more often female, and clonal diversity was possibly underestimated. The CD4 TCRs associated with vaccination extended across spike and predominated at 160-218 and 743-854.

The sample was peripheral blood, taken 28 days after the second AZD1222 dose. This sequence was found in an adult who received the AZD1222 COVID-19 vaccine.

CDR3 nucleotide sequence: TGTGCCAGCAGCGTAGGGGGACAGGCGAACACCGGGGAGCTGTTTTTT. It specifies CASSVGGQANTGELFF. The chain employs TRBV9 and TRBJ2-2, with 8 bases that match TRBD1. This CDR3 contains 16 residues. V trimming: 0 bases; J trimming: 0 bases; junction bases outside the gene matches: 1. Germline CDR1 is SGDLS and CDR2 is YYNGEE.